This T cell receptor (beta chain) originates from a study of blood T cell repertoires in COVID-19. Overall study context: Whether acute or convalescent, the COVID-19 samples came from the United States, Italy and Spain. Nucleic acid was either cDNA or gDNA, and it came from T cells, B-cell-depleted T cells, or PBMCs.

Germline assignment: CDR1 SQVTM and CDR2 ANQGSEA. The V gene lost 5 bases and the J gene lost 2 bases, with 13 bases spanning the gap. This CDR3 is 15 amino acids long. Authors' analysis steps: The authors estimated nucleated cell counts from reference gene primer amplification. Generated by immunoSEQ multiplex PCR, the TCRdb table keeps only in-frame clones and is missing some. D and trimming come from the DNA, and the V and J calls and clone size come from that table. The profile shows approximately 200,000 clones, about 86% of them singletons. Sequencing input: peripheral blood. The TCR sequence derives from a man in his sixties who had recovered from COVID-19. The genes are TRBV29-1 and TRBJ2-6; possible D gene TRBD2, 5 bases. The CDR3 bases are TGCAGCGTTTTAGGGAGTGGAGCTGGGGCCAACGTCCTGACTTTC. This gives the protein CSVLGSGAGANVLTF.